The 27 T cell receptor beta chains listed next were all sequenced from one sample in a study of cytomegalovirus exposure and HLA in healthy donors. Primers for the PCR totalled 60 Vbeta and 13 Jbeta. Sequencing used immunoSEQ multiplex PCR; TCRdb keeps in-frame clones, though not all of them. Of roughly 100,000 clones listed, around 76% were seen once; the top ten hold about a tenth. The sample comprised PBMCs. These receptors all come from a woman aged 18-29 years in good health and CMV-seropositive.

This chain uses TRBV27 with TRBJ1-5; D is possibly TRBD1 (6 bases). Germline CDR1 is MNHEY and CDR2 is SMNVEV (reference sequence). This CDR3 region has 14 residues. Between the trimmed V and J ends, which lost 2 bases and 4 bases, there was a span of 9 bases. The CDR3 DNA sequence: TGTGCCAGCAGTTTAGGGGGCGCGAATCAGCCCCAGCATTTT. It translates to CASSLGGANQPQHF.

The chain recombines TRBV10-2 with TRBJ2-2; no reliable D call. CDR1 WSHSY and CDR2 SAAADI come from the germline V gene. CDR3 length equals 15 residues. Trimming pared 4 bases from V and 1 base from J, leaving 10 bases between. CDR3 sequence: CASSVRSGNTGELFF. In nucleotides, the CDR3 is TGCGCCAGCAGTGTTCGGTCGGGGAACACCGGGGAGCTGTTTTTT.

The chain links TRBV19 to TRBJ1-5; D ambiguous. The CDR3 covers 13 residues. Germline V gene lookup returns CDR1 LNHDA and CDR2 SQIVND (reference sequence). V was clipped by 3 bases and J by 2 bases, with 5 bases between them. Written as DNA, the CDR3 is TGTGCCAGTAGTATGAGGGGCAATCAGCCCCAGCATTTT. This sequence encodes CASSMRGNQPQHF.

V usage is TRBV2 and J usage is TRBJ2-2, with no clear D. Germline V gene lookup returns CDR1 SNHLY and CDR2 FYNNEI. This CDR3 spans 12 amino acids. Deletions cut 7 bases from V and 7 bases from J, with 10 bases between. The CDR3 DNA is TGTGCCAGCAATAGAGATCACGGGGAGCTGTTTTTT. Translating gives CASNRDHGELFF.

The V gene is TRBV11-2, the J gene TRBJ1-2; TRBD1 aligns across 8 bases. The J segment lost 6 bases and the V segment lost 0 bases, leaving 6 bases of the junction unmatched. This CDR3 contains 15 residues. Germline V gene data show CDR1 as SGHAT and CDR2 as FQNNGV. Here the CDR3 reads CASSLDWQGANGYTF. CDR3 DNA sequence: TGTGCCAGCAGCTTAGATTGGCAGGGGGCGAATGGCTACACCTTC.

The CDR3, as DNA: TGTGCCAGCAGCTCCCCATACAGGGGGGACACCATATATTTT. This translates into CASSSPYRGDTIYF. J is TRBJ1-3 and V is TRBV28, with 8 nucleotides matching TRBD1. In germline, CDR1 is MDHEN, CDR2 SYDVKM. V lost 6 bases and J lost 8; bases outside the gene matches: 9. CDR3 length equals 14 residues. Based on the CDR3 plus reference TRBV28 and TRBJ1-3, the full variable domain is DVKVTQSSRYLVKRTGEKVFLECVQDMDHENMFWYRQDPGLGLRLIYFSYDVKMKEKGDIPEGYSVSREKKERFSLILESASTNQTSMYLCASSSPYRGDTIYFGEGSWLTVV.

CDR3 residues: CASEALGQQETQYF. In nucleotides, the CDR3 is TGTGCCAGCGAAGCCCTGGGGCAGCAAGAGACCCAGTACTTC. This chain joins TRBV25-1 and TRBJ2-5, with D perhaps TRBD1 (5 bases). This CDR3 spans 14 amino acids. Germline assignment: CDR1 MGHDK and CDR2 SYGVNS. Deletions cut 8 bases from V and 2 bases from J, with 15 bases between.

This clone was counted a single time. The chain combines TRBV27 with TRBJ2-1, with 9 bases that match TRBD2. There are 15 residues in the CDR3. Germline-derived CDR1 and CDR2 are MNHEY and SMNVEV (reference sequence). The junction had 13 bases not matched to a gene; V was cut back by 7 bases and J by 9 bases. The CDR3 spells CASMLSGTSSREQFF. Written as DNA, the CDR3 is TGTGCCAGCATGCTCTCCGGGACTAGCAGTCGTGAGCAGTTCTTC.

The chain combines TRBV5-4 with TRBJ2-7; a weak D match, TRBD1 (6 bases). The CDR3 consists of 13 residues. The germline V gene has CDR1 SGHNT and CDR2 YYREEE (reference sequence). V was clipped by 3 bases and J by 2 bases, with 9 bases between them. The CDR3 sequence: CASSSDRAYEQYF. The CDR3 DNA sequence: TGTGCCAGCAGCTCGGACAGAGCCTACGAGCAGTACTTC.

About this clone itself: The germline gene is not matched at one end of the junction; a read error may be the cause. The CDR3 sequence is CASSLGSGRRDTQYF. CDR3 coding DNA: TGTGCTAGCAGCTTAGGGTCGGGTCGGCGGGATACGCAGTATTTT. The chain employs TRBV7-7 and TRBJ2-3, with D uncertain. Per the germline V gene, CDR1 is SSHAT and CDR2 is FNYEAQ (reference sequence). The CDR3 consists of 15 residues.

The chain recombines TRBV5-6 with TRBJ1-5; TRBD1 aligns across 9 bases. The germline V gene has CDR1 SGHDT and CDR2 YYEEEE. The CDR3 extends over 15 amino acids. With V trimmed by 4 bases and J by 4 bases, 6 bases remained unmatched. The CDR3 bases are TGTGCCAGCAGCCTGGACAGGGGCTTAAATCAGCCCCAGCATTTT. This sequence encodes CASSLDRGLNQPQHF. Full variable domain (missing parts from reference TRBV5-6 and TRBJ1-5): DAGVTQSPTHLIKTRGQQVTLRCSPKSGHDTVSWYQQALGQGPQFIFQYYEEEERQRGNFPDRFSGHQFPNYSSELNVNALLLGDSALYLCASSLDRGLNQPQHFGDGTRLSIL.

The CDR3 nucleotides read TGTGCCACCAGCAGTCCACGAACGGGTCTCATCAACTATGGCTACACCTTC. Translating it yields CATSSPRTGLINYGYTF. The chain carries TRBV15 and TRBJ1-2; no clear D gene. Looked up from germline, CDR1 is LNHNV and CDR2 is YYDKDF (reference sequence). V was trimmed by 3 bases and J by 2 bases, leaving 19 bases between them. The CDR3 consists of 17 residues.

The CDR3 reads CATSRPTGYTDTQYF. CDR3 nucleotide sequence: TGTGCCACCAGCAGACCTACAGGGTACACAGATACGCAGTATTTT. The rearrangement joins TRBV15 to TRBJ2-3, with a tentative D call TRBD1 (6 bases). Trimming pared 2 bases from V and 2 bases from J, leaving 11 bases between. Germline CDR1 reads LNHNV; CDR2 reads YYDKDF (reference sequence). CDR3 length equals 15 residues.

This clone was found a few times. In DNA, the CDR3 is TGTGCCTGGGGGGACAGGAACACTGAAGCTTTCTTT. Amino acids: CAWGDRNTEAFF. This rearrangement joins TRBV30 to TRBJ1-1; 7 nucleotides line up with TRBD1. The CDR3 totals 12 residues. Germline lookup yields CDR1 GTSNPN and CDR2 SVGIG (reference sequence). Germline trimming cut 5 bases from V and 1 base from J; bases unmatched to any gene: 1.

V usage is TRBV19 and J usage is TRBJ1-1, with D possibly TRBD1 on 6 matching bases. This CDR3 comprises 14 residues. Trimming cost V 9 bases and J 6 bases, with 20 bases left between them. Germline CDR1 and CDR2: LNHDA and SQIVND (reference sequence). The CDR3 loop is CASQKTGKSAEAFF. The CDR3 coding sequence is TGTGCCAGCCAAAAAACAGGGAAGAGCGCTGAAGCTTTCTTT.

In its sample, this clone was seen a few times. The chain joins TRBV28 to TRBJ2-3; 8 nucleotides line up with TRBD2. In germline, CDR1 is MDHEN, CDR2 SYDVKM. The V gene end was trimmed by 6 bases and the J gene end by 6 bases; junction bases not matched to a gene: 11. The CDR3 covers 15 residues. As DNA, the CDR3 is TGTGCCAGCAGCTACCTAGCGGGCGGGGGGGATACGCAGTATTTT. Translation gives CASSYLAGGGDTQYF.

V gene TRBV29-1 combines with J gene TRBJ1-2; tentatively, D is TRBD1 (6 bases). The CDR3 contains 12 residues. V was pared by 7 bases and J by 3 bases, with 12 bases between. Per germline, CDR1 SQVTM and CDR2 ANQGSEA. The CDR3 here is CSGVQGDYGYTF. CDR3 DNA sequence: TGCAGCGGCGTACAGGGTGACTATGGCTACACCTTC.

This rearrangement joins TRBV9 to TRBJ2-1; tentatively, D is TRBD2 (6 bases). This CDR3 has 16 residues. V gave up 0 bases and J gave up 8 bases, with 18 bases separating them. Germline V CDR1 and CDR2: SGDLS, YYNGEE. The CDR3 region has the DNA TGTGCCAGCAGCGTAGGGACTACTCACCTACACGATGAGCAGTTCTTC. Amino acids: CASSVGTTHLHDEQFF.

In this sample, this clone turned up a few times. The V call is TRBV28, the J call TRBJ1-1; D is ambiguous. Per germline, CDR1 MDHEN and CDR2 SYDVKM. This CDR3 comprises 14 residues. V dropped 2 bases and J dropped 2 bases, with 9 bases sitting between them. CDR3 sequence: CASSLHSENTEAFF. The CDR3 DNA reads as TGTGCCAGCAGTTTACACAGTGAAAACACTGAAGCTTTCTTT.

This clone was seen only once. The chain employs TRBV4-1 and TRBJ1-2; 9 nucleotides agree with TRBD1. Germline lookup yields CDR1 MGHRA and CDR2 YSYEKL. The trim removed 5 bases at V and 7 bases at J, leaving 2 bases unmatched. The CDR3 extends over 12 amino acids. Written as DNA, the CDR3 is TGCGCCAGCAGCGGGACAGGGAGTGGCTACACCTTC. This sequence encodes CASSGTGSGYTF.

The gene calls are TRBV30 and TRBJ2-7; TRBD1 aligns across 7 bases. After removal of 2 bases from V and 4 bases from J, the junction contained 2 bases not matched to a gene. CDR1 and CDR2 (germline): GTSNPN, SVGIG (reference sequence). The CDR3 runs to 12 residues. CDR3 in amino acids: CAWSQQGYEQYF. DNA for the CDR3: TGTGCCTGGAGTCAACAGGGGTACGAGCAGTACTTC.

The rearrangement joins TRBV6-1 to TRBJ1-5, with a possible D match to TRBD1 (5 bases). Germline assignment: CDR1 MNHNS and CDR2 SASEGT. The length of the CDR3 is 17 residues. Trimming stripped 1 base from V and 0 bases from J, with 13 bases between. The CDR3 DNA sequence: TGTGCCAGCAGTGAAGTACCCGGCGGGGCTAGCAATCAGCCCCAGCATTTT. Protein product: CASSEVPGGASNQPQHF.

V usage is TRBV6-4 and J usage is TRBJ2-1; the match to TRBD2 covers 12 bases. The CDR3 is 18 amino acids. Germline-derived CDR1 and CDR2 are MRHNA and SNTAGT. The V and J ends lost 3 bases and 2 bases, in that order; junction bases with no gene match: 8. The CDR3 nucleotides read TGTGCCAGCAGTGAACTAGCGGGGGGTTCATTGGCCTACAATGAGCAGTTCTTC. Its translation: CASSELAGGSLAYNEQFF.

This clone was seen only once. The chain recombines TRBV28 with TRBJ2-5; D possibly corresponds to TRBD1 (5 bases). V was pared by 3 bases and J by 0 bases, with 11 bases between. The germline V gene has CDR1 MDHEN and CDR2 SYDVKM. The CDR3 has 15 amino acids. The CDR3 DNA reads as TGTGCCAGCAGTTTTTCTCGACAGCACCAAGAGACCCAGTACTTC. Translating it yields CASSFSRQHQETQYF. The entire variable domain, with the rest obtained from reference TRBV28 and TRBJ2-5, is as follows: DVKVTQSSRYLVKRTGEKVFLECVQDMDHENMFWYRQDPGLGLRLIYFSYDVKMKEKGDIPEGYSVSREKKERFSLILESASTNQTSMYLCASSFSRQHQETQYFGPGTRLLVL.

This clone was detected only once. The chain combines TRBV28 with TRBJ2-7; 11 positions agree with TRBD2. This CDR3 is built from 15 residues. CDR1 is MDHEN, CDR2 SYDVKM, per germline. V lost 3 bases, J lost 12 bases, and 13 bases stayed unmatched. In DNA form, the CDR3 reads TGTGCCAGCAGTTTGGGGGGACTAGCGGTGATACGGTGGTACTTC. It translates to CASSLGGLAVIRWYF.

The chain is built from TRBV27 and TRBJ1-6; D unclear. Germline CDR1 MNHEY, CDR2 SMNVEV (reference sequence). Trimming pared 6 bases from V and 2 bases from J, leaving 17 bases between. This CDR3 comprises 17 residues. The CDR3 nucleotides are TGTGCCAGCAGCCGAGATCCGTTTGGTACCTATAATTCACCCCTCCACTTT. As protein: CASSRDPFGTYNSPLHF.

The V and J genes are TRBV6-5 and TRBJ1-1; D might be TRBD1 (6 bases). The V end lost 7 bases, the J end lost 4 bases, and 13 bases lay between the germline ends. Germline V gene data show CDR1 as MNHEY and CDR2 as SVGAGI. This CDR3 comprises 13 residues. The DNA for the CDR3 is TGTGCCAGCATCCACGGACAGAGCACTGAAGCTTTCTTT. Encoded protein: CASIHGQSTEAFF.